This T cell receptor beta chain was identified in a study of blood T cell repertoires in COVID-19. About the study: From T cells, B-cell-depleted T cells, or PBMCs came the material, which was cDNA or gDNA.

This table comes from immunoSEQ multiplex PCR, and its TCRdb copy is limited to in-frame clones, with some not included. Of 250,000 or so clones in the sample, roughly 85% were seen once. CDR1 and CDR2 from the germline V gene are MDHEN and SYDVKM. CDR3 length: 16 amino acids. The trim removed 5 bases at V and 0 bases at J, leaving 9 bases unmatched. The rearrangement links TRBV28 to TRBJ1-1; TRBD1 matches 7 bases. Sequencing was carried out using peripheral blood. The source is a woman aged 25 to 39 with active or convalescent COVID-19. The CDR3, as DNA: TGTGCCAGCAGTGTACAGGGGCCTACCATGAACACTGAAGCTTTCTTT. This codes for CASSVQGPTMNTEAFF. The whole variable domain, filled in from reference TRBV28 and TRBJ1-1, reads DVKVTQSSRYLVKRTGEKVFLECVQDMDHENMFWYRQDPGLGLRLIYFSYDVKMKEKGDIPEGYSVSREKKERFSLILESASTNQTSMYLCASSVQGPTMNTEAFFGQGTRLTVV.